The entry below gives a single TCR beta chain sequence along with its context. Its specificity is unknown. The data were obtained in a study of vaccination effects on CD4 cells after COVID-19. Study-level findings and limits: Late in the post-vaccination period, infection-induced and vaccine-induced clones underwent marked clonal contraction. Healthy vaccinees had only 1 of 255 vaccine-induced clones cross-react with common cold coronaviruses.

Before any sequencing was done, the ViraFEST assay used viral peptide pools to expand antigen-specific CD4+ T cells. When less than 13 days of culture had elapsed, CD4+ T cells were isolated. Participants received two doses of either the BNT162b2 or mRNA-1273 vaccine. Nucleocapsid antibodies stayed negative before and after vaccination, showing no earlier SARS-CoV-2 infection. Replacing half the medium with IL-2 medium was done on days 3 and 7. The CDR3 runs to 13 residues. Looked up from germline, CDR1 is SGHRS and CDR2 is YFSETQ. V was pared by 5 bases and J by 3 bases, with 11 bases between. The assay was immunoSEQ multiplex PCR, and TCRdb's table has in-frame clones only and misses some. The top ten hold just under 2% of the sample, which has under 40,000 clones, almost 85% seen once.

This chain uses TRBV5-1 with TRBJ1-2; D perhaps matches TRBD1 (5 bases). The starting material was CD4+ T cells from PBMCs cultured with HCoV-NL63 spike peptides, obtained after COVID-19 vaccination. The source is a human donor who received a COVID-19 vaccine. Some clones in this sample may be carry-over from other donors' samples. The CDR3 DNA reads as TGCGCCAGCAGTATAGGGGAAGACTATGGCTACACCTTC. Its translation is CASSIGEDYGYTF. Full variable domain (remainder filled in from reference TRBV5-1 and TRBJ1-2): KAGVTQTPRYLIKTRGQQVTLSCSPISGHRSVSWYQQTPGQGLQFLFEYFSETQRNKGNFPGRFSGRQFSNSRSEMNVSTLELGDSALYLCASSIGEDYGYTFGSGTRLTVV.